The T cell receptor beta chain under discussion was sequenced for a study of T cell repertoires in cytomegalovirus infection. Overall study context: Public TCR beta signatures marked donors with CMV infection and the matching HLA. The study's findings and limits: Identification of carriers of CMV plus the relevant HLA was achieved through cumulative public TCR beta family frequency. Within the response measured ex vivo, HLA-C-restricted CMV-specific TCR beta clonotypes were dominant.

As concerns this clonotype: Its specificity is unknown.

Per the germline V gene, CDR1 is SGHRS and CDR2 is YFSETQ. CDR3 size: 15 residues. V dropped 5 bases and J dropped 4; count of bases not matched to a gene: 6. Each CDR3 protein gets one entry after TCRdb re-called the reads with MiXCR. The profile shows 570,000 or so distinct CDR3 sequences, 40% of them singletons. The source of this sequence is a human donor in good health (CMV status not recorded). Some clones in this sample may be carry-over from other donors' samples. This specimen was cultured PBMCs, taken from culture after CMV antigen stimulation. The rearrangement joins TRBV5-1 to TRBJ1-4; 9 bases fit TRBD1. The CDR3 coding sequence is TGCGCCAGCAGACCAGGACAGGGGATTAATGAAAAACTGTTTTTT. As protein: CASRPGQGINEKLFF.